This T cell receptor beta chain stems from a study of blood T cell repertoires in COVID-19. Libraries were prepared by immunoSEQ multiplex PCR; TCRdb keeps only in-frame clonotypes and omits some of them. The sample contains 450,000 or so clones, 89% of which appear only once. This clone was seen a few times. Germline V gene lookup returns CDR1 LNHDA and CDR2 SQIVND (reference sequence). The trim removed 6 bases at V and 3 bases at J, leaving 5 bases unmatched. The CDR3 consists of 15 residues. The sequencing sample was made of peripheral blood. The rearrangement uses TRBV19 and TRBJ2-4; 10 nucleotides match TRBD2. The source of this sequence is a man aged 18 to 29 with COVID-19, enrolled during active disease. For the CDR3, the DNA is TGTGCCAGTAGAAGCGGGGGGGCCGGCAAAAACATTCAGTACTTC. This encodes CASRSGGAGKNIQYF.